This T cell receptor (beta chain) emerged from a study of control samples from healthy donors and cancer patients. CDR3 size: 17 residues. Germline V gives CDR1 LNHDA, CDR2 SQIVND (reference sequence). J was trimmed by 5 bases and V by 4 bases; bases with no gene match: 11. The repertoire was sequenced with immunoSEQ multiplex PCR; TCRdb's copy has only in-frame clones and lacks some. Of approximately 66,000 clones detected, around 90% appear once; the ten largest clones hold approximately 6%. The TCR comes from a man in his 60s with colorectal cancer. Specimen: PBMCs. This chain links TRBV19 with TRBJ2-2; 9 nucleotides match TRBD1. This chain's CDR3 is CASSKKTGGFSTGELFF. CDR3 DNA: TGTGCCAGTAGTAAAAAGACAGGGGGTTTCTCAACCGGGGAGCTGTTTTTT. Complete variable domain (other parts from reference TRBV19 and TRBJ2-2): DGGITQSPKYLFRKEGQNVTLSCEQNLNHDAMYWYRQDPGQGLRLIYYSQIVNDFQKGDIAEGYSVSREKKESFPLTVTSAQKNPTAFYLCASSKKTGGFSTGELFFGEGSRLTVL.